Following are 8 T cell receptor beta chains from one sample sequenced in a study of read filtering for tumor transcriptome and immune sequencing (dated by TCRdb to the early 2020s). This sample was sequenced with an Illumina HiSeq 4000. TCR libraries were built from 400 ng RNA with the Immunoverse kit, using molecular barcoded adaptors covering alpha/delta and beta/gamma chains. The public reads were reanalyzed by TCRdb: fastp trimming at Q25, MiXCR alignment, in-frame beta chains only. CDR3 protein sequences are deduplicated, and each keeps its most common genes and DNA. This sample is represented by tens of thousands of distinct CDR3 sequences; about 14% of them were singletons. Around 45% of the sample is taken by the ten largest. The specimen was a population of CD138-negative cells sorted from bone marrow. The cell subset or site tag for this specimen amounts to: bone marrow mononuclear cells depleted of CD138+ plasma/myeloma cells by negative magnetic selection. The receptors derive from a donor over 35 with multiple myeloma.

This clonotype was seen a few times. As DNA, the CDR3 is TGCAGTGCTCCAGACCTAGCGGGAGTAAGGGATACGCAGTATTTT. It is translated as CSAPDLAGVRDTQYF. The chain employs TRBV20-1 and TRBJ2-3, with 10 bases aligning to TRBD2. After removal of 5 bases from V and 6 bases from J, the junction contained 11 bases not matched to a gene. Germline values: CDR1 DFQATT, CDR2 SNEGSKA (reference sequence). This CDR3 spans 15 amino acids.

A remark on this clonotype: This likely came from a read error, as a far larger clone is one base away. The chain links TRBV11-2 to TRBJ1-5; maybe TRBD1 (5 bases). The ends were cut back, 3 bases at V and 1 base at J, with 13 bases in the middle. Germline V gives CDR1 SGHAT, CDR2 FQNNGV. The length of the CDR3 is 16 residues. The CDR3 here is CASSFLDGGSNQPQHF. In DNA form, the CDR3 reads TGTGCCAGCAGCTTTTTGGACGGGGGGAGCAATCAGCCCCAGCATTTT.

This clonotype was seen many times. This sequence joins TRBV5-1 and TRBJ1-1; possible D gene TRBD1, 5 bases. V lost 4 bases and J 4 bases, leaving 14 bases between the germline ends. This CDR3 has 14 residues. CDR1 and CDR2 from the germline V gene are SGHRS and YFSETQ. This CDR3 reads CASSPTRGSTEAFF. In nucleotides, the CDR3 is TGCGCCAGCAGCCCTACGAGGGGCAGCACTGAAGCTTTCTTT. Based on the CDR3 plus reference TRBV5-1 and TRBJ1-1, the full variable domain is KAGVTQTPRYLIKTRGQQVTLSCSPISGHRSVSWYQQTPGQGLQFLFEYFSETQRNKGNFPGRFSGRQFSNSRSEMNVSTLELGDSALYLCASSPTRGSTEAFFGQGTRLTVV.

There are many counts of this clonotype. The CDR3 loop is CSVPGGDTQYF. In nucleotides, the CDR3 is TGCAGTGTACCAGGGGGAGATACGCAGTATTTT. The V call is TRBV20-1, the J call TRBJ2-3; 7 bases line up with TRBD1. The germline V gene has CDR1 DFQATT and CDR2 SNEGSKA (reference sequence). This CDR3 contains 11 residues. Trimming took 7 bases from V and 5 from J; bases not matched to a gene: 3.

A note on this clonotype: This CDR3 fails to terminate in the conserved phenylalanine or tryptophan, so it likely reflects a read error. The CDR3 loop reads CASSASPGLAAYEQYL. The CDR3 coding sequence is TGTGCCAGCAGCGCGAGCCCGGGACTAGCGGCCTACGAGCAGTACCTC. This chain joins TRBV9 and TRBJ2-7; TRBD2 aligns across 11 bases. Germline V gene data show CDR1 as SGDLS and CDR2 as YYNGEE. The CDR3 runs 16 residues. V trimming: 3 bases; J trimming: 2 bases; junction bases outside the gene matches: 7.

This clonotype was counted at least ten times. This chain's CDR3 is CASSPWRSPGDGYTF. DNA of the CDR3: TGTGCCAGCTCACCATGGAGATCCCCAGGGGATGGCTACACCTTC. The V and J genes are TRBV18 and TRBJ1-2; a possible D gene is TRBD1 (6 bases). The V and J ends lost 2 bases and 6 bases respectively, with 16 bases between them. In germline, CDR1 is KGHSH, CDR2 LQKENI. The CDR3 sequence is 15 residues long.

This clonotype showed up many times. The chain recombines TRBV9 with TRBJ1-2, with 9 bases identical to TRBD1. V dropped 3 bases and J dropped 8; count of bases not matched to a gene: 8. CDR3 length: 14 residues. Per the germline V gene, CDR1 is SGDLS and CDR2 is YYNGEE. The CDR3 reads CASSGRTGEGGYTF. In DNA form, the CDR3 reads TGTGCCAGCAGCGGGAGGACAGGGGAGGGGGGCTACACCTTC.

This clonotype was counted many times. The V gene is TRBV28, the J gene TRBJ1-1, with D perhaps matching TRBD1 (6 bases). Trimming removed 2 bases at V and 1 base at J, with 8 bases between. The CDR3 runs 14 residues. Per germline, CDR1 MDHEN and CDR2 SYDVKM. The CDR3 reads CASSLTGKNTEAFF. The DNA of the CDR3 is TGTGCCAGCAGTTTAACAGGGAAGAACACTGAAGCTTTCTTT.